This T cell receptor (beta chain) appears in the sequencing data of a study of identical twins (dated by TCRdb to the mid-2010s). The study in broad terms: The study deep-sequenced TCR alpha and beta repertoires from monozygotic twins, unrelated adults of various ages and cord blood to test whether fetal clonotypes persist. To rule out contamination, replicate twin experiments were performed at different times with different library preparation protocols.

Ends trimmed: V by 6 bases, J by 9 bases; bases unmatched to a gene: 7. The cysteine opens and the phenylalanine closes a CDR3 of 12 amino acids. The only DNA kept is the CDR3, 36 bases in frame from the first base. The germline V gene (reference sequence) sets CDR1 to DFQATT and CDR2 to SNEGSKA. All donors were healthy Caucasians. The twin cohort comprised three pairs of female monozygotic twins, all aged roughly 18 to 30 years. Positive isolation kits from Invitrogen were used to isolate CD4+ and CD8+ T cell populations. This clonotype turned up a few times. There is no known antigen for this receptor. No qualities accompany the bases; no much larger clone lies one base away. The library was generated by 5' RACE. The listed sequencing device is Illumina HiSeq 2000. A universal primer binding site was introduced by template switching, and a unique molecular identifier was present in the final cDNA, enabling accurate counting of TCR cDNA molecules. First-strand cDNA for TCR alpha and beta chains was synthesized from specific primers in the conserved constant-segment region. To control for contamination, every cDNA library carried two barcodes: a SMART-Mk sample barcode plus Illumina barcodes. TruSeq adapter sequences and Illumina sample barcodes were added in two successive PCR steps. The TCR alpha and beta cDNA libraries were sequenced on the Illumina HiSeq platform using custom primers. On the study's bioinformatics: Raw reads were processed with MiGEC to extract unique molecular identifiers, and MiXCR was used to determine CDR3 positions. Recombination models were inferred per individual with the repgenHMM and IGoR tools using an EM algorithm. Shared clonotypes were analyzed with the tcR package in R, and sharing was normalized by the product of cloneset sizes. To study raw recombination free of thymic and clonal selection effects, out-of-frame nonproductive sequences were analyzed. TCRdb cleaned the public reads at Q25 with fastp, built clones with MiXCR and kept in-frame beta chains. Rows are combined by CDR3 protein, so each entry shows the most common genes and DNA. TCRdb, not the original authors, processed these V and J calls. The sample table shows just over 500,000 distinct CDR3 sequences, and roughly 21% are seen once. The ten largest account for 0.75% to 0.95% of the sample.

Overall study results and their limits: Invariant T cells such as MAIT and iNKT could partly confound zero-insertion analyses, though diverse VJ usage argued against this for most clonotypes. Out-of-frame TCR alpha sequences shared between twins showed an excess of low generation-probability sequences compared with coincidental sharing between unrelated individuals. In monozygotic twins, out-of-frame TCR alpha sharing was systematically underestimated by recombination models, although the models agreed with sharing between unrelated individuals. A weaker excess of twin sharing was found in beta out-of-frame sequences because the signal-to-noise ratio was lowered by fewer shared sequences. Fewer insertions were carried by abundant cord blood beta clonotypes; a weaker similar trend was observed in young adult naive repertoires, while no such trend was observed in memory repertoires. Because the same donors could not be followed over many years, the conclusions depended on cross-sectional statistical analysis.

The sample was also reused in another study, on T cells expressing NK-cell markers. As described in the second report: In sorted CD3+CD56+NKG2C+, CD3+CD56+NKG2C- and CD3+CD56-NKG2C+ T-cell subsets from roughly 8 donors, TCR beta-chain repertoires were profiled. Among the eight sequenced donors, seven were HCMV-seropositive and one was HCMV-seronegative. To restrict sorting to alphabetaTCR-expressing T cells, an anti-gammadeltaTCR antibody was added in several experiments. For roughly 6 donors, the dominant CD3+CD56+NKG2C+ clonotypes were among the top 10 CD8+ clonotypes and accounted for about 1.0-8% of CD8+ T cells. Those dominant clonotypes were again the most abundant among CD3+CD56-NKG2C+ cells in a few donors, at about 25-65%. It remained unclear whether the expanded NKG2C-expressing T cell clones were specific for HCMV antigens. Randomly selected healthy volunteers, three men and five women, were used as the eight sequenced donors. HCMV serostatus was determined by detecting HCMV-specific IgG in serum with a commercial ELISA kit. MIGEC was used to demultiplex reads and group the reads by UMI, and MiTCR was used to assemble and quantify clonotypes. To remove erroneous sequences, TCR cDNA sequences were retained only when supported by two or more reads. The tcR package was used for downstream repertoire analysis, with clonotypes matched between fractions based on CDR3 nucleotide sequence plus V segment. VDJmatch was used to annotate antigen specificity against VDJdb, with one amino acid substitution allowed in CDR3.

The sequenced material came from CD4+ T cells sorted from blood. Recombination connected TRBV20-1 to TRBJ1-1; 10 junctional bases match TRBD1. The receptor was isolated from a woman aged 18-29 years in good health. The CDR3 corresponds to CSASRDRGKAFF. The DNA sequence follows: TGCAGTGCAAGTAGGGACAGGGGAAAAGCTTTCTTT.